This T cell receptor (beta chain) was recorded in a study of blood T cell repertoires in COVID-19. Study summary: Sources were T cells, B-cell-depleted T cells, or PBMCs; the material itself was cDNA or gDNA.

In the study's own analysis: Reference gene primer amplification gave estimated nucleated cell counts. Profiling relied on immunoSEQ multiplex PCR, and the TCRdb table lists in-frame clones only, not all of them. V and J calls and clone size are those listed in that table; D and trimming were worked out from the DNA. Among some 300,000 clones, approximately 90% were seen once, and the ten largest hold around 5.8%. V shed 1 base and J shed 6 bases, with 4 bases lying between them. This CDR3 is built from 11 residues. Germline-derived CDR1 and CDR2 are KGHSH and LQKENI. Seattle researchers signed up patients amid active infection and tracked them longitudinally.

This sequence originates from a woman in her fifties or sixties with COVID-19, enrolled during active disease. Sequencing was done on a sample of peripheral blood. The V call is TRBV18, the J call TRBJ2-7; D remains unclear. CDR3 sequence (DNA): TGTGCCAGCTCACCACAAGCCGAGCAGTACTTC. Protein: CASSPQAEQYF.